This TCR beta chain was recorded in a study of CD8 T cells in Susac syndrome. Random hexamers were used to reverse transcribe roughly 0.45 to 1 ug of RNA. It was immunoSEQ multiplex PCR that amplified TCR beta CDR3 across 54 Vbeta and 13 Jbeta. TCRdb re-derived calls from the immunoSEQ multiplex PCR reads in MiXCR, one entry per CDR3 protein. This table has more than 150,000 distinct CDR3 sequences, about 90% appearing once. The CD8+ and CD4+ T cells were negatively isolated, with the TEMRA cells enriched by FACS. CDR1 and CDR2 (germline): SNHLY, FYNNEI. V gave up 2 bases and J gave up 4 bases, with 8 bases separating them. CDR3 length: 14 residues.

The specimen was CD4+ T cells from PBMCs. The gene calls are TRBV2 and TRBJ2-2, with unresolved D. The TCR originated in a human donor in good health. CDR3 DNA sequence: TGTGCCAGCAGTGAACGGGTTGCCACCGGGGAGCTGTTTTTT. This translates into CASSERVATGELFF. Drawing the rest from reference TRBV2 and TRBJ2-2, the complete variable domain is EPEVTQTPSHQVTQMGQEVILRCVPISNHLYFYWYRQILGQKVEFLVSFYNNEISEKSEIFDDQFSVERPDGSNFTLKIRSTKLEDSAMYFCASSERVATGELFFGEGSRLTVL.